Shown below are 24 T cell receptor beta chains from a single sample sequenced in a study of shared clonotypes between healthy human individuals. Assay used: immunoSEQ multiplex PCR; TCRdb lists only in-frame clones, some missing. Seen here are roughly 2,000,000 clones, just under 95% observed once, and the top ten hold 1.5% to 2%. CD45RO-negative, CCR7-positively selected cells formed the naive CD8 fraction, excluding terminally differentiated effector memory CD45RA+ cells. The sample was naive CD8+ T cells from PBMCs. The receptors were sampled from a man between 18 and 29 years old in good health. Some clones in this sample may be carry-over from other donors' samples.

The gene calls are TRBV4-3 and TRBJ1-1, with D possibly TRBD1 on 5 matching bases. There are 15 residues in the CDR3. Deletions cut 3 bases from V and 1 base from J, with 12 bases between. CDR1 and CDR2 (germline): LGHNA, YSLEER. CDR3 sequence reads: CASSQVGGENTEAFF. DNA of the CDR3: TGCGCCAGCAGCCAGGTCGGGGGGGAGAACACTGAAGCTTTCTTT.

V gene TRBV7-2 combines with J gene TRBJ2-7; 8 nucleotides line up with TRBD1. Germline CDR1 SGHTA, CDR2 FQGNSA. The CDR3 is 14 amino acids. Trimming at V came to 1 base and at J to 3 bases, leaving 2 bases not matched to a gene. The CDR3 DNA is TGTGCCAGCAGCTTAGACGGACAGGGCTACGAGCAGTACTTC. Encoded protein: CASSLDGQGYEQYF.

V usage is TRBV11-2 and J usage is TRBJ2-3, with 10 bases that match TRBD2. Unmatched junction bases numbered 4, after V lost 5 bases and J lost 5 bases. This CDR3 is 14 amino acids long. Germline V lookup: CDR1 SGHAT, CDR2 FQNNGV. This CDR3 is CASSPSGRLDTQYF. The DNA for the CDR3 is TGTGCCAGCAGCCCTAGCGGGAGATTAGATACGCAGTATTTT. Variable domain in full (rest from reference TRBV11-2 and TRBJ2-3): EAGVAQSPRYKIIEKRQSVAFWCNPISGHATLYWYQQILGQGPKLLIQFQNNGVVDDSQLPKDRFSAERLKGVDSTLKIQPAKLEDSAVYLCASSPSGRLDTQYFGPGTRLTVL.

On this clone itself: Other nucleotide sequences from this sample produce the same CDR3. V and J are TRBV28 and TRBJ1-1; possibly TRBD1 for D (5 bases). V lost 3 bases and J lost 1, with 6 bases in between. Germline CDR1 reads MDHEN; CDR2 reads SYDVKM. This CDR3 region has 13 residues. The CDR3 sequence is CASSFDRNTEAFF. DNA for the CDR3: TGTGCCAGCAGTTTCGACAGGAACACTGAAGCTTTCTTT.

The rearrangement links TRBV4-1 to TRBJ2-7, with 8 bases identical to TRBD1. The CDR3 consists of 16 residues. J was trimmed by 2 bases and V by 0 bases; bases with no gene match: 6. CDR1 and CDR2 (germline): MGHRA, YSYEKL. The CDR3 loop is CASSQDRRTGTYEQYF. The CDR3 DNA reads as TGCGCCAGCAGCCAAGATCGAAGGACAGGGACCTACGAGCAGTACTTC.

The chain joins TRBV7-9 to TRBJ2-1; the D is unclear. The CDR3 consists of 16 residues. CDR1 SEHNR and CDR2 FQNEAQ come from the germline V gene (reference sequence). Trimming stripped 5 bases from V and 2 bases from J, with 16 bases between. CDR3 nucleotide sequence: TGTGCCAGCAGCCCCGCCGTTACTATGGCCTACAATGAGCAGTTCTTC. As protein: CASSPAVTMAYNEQFF.

The chain's CDR3 is CASSWGGFGELFF. In DNA, the CDR3 is TGTGCCAGCAGTTGGGGCGGGTTCGGGGAGCTGTTTTTT. This chain links TRBV27 with TRBJ2-2; perhaps D is TRBD1 or TRBD2 (5 bases each). CDR1 is MNHEY and CDR2 is SMNVEV in the germline V gene (reference sequence). With 4 bases removed from V and 7 bases from J, the gap between germline ends came to 10 bases. CDR3 length: 13 amino acids.

This clone was counted a single time. The chain has TRBV28 and TRBJ2-5; no clear D gene. V gave up 3 bases and J gave up 2 bases, with 10 bases separating them. This CDR3 comprises 14 residues. The germline V gene has CDR1 MDHEN and CDR2 SYDVKM. The CDR3 is CASSFSAQQETQYF. Written as DNA, the CDR3 is TGTGCCAGCAGTTTTTCGGCGCAACAAGAGACCCAGTACTTC.

The chain employs TRBV5-6 and TRBJ2-1, with 10 positions matching TRBD2. With V trimmed by 4 bases and J by 7 bases, 2 bases remained unmatched. The germline CDR1 and CDR2 sequences are SGHDT and YYEEEE. This CDR3 comprises 13 residues. The CDR3 DNA sequence: TGTGCCAGCAGCGAACTAGCGGGAAATGAGCAGTTCTTC. It yields the protein CASSELAGNEQFF.

The chain uses TRBV4-3 and TRBJ2-3; D is perhaps TRBD2 (6 bases). There are 17 residues in the CDR3. The V gene lost 0 bases and the J gene lost 4 bases, with 17 bases spanning the gap. Germline V gene data show CDR1 as LGHNA and CDR2 as YSLEER. This CDR3 reads CASSQDRGRGIPDTQYF. The CDR3 region has the DNA TGCGCCAGCAGCCAAGATAGGGGCCGGGGGATCCCAGATACGCAGTATTTT.

Details on this clone: This sample also contains other DNA sequences that code for the same CDR3. The chain joins TRBV5-6 to TRBJ2-7; D is unclear. The V gene's germline CDR1 is SGHDT and CDR2 YYEEEE. Trimming removed 4 bases from V and 3 bases from J, with 11 bases in between. There are 13 residues in the CDR3. CDR3 coding DNA: TGTGCCAGCAGCGGTGGTGGCAGCTACGAGCAGTACTTC. Translation: CASSGGGSYEQYF. Using reference TRBV5-6 and TRBJ2-7 for the parts outside the CDR3, the full variable domain is DAGVTQSPTHLIKTRGQQVTLRCSPKSGHDTVSWYQQALGQGPQFIFQYYEEEERQRGNFPDRFSGHQFPNYSSELNVNALLLGDSALYLCASSGGGSYEQYFGPGTRLTVT.

The V call is TRBV7-8, the J call TRBJ2-5; D is unresolved. This CDR3 spans 14 amino acids. Germline values: CDR1 SGHVS, CDR2 FQNEAQ. Trimming left V 5 bases short and J 7 bases short, with 17 bases between. The CDR3 nucleotides are TGTGCCAGCAGCCCCGACGGTTTCATTTTGACCCAGTACTTC. Translated: CASSPDGFILTQYF.

The chain has TRBV9 and TRBJ2-1; TRBD1 is a possible D gene (5 bases). Germline CDR1 SGDLS, CDR2 YYNGEE. The CDR3 has 12 residues. Between the trimmed V and J ends, which lost 4 bases and 9 bases, there was a span of 11 bases. The CDR3 DNA reads TGTGCCAGCAGCCCCTGGGGCATTGAGCAGTTCTTC. The encoded protein is CASSPWGIEQFF.

The chain employs TRBV6-1 and TRBJ1-1, with a weak D call TRBD1 (6 bases). CDR1 and CDR2 (germline): MNHNS, SASEGT. CDR3 length: 15 amino acids. Trimming pared 5 bases from V and 1 base from J, leaving 14 bases between. CDR3 in DNA: TGTGCCAGCAGTCAGGGGCTCACACGGAACACTGAAGCTTTCTTT. Translating it yields CASSQGLTRNTEAFF.

A few counts support this clone. The chain combines TRBV4-1 with TRBJ1-2; 12 bases agree with TRBD1. V lost 0 bases to trimming and J lost 8 bases; unmatched junction nucleotides: 7. Germline values: CDR1 MGHRA, CDR2 YSYEKL. The CDR3 loop spans 16 amino acids. The CDR3 DNA is TGCGCCAGCAGCCAAGACGGGGTCGGGACAGGGGGCGGCTACACCTTC. Translation gives CASSQDGVGTGGGYTF.

In regard to this clone: At the DNA level, this CDR3 is encoded by other sequences in the same sample as well. This sequence joins TRBV28 and TRBJ2-1; TRBD2 is a possible D gene (6 bases). CDR3 size: 14 residues. CDR1 and CDR2 (germline): MDHEN, SYDVKM. V lost 1 base, J lost 5 bases, and 9 bases lay in between. The CDR3 sequence: CASSLLGGDNEQFF. Written as DNA, the CDR3 is TGTGCCAGCAGTTTATTGGGCGGGGACAATGAGCAGTTCTTC.

This clone was found once. The chain joins TRBV6-4 to TRBJ2-7; maybe TRBD2 (5 bases). Trimming took 3 bases from V and 4 from J, leaving 10 bases between them. This CDR3 region has 13 residues. Germline V gene data show CDR1 as MRHNA and CDR2 as SNTAGT. The CDR3 coding sequence is TGTGCCAGCAGTGAGCGCAGCGGTTACGAGCAGTACTTC. Translation: CASSERSGYEQYF.

The genes are TRBV2 and TRBJ2-2, with TRBD1 identical over 9 bases. The CDR3 extends over 15 amino acids. Germline V lookup: CDR1 SNHLY, CDR2 FYNNEI. V trimming: 8 bases; J trimming: 0 bases; junction bases outside the gene matches: 4. CDR3 in amino acids: CASVYRGPNTGELFF. DNA for the CDR3: TGTGCCAGCGTATACAGGGGGCCGAACACCGGGGAGCTGTTTTTT.

The rearrangement uses TRBV28 and TRBJ2-6, with D possibly TRBD1 on 6 matching bases. This CDR3 comprises 16 residues. The V gene's germline CDR1 is MDHEN and CDR2 SYDVKM. Trimming cost V 3 bases and J 0 bases, with 9 bases left between them. CDR3 amino acids: CASSLRTVSGANVLTF. The CDR3 DNA is TGTGCCAGCAGTTTGAGGACAGTCTCTGGGGCCAACGTCCTGACTTTC.

CDR3 sequence: CASSLDAIFTGELFF. CDR3 nucleotides: TGTGCCAGCAGCTTAGATGCTATATTCACCGGGGAGCTGTTTTTT. V and J are TRBV7-9 and TRBJ2-2, with D hard to call. V was cut by 1 base and J by 4 bases, with 10 bases left in between. The CDR3 is 15 amino acids. Germline V CDR1 and CDR2: SEHNR, FQNEAQ (reference sequence).

This chain links TRBV4-1 with TRBJ2-7; TRBD2 matches at 12 bases. Germline trimming cut 6 bases from V and 0 bases from J; bases unmatched to any gene: 6. The V gene's germline CDR1 is MGHRA and CDR2 YSYEKL. The CDR3 covers 16 residues. The CDR3 sequence: CASRERTSGNSYEQYF. The CDR3 nucleotides are TGCGCCAGCAGAGAAAGGACTAGCGGGAACTCCTACGAGCAGTACTTC.

This chain joins TRBV2 and TRBJ1-6, with D possibly being TRBD1 (6 bases). Germline CDR1 and CDR2: SNHLY and FYNNEI. CDR3 length: 16 residues. V lost 6 bases to trimming and J lost 5 bases, with 17 bases between them. CDR3 bases: TGTGCCAGCAGGGACCACAGGGACGATAATAATTCACCCCTCCACTTT. Protein product: CASRDHRDDNNSPLHF.

V gene TRBV29-1 combines with J gene TRBJ1-6, with D maybe TRBD1 (5 bases). The CDR3 contains 11 residues. CDR1 is SQVTM, CDR2 ANQGSEA, per germline. Between the trimmed V and J ends, which lost 6 bases and 14 bases, there was a span of 14 bases. The CDR3 DNA reads as TGCAGCGTCGAACTAGGGGCGTCCCTCCACTTT. It specifies CSVELGASLHF.

Notes on this clone: At the DNA level, this CDR3 is encoded by other sequences in the same sample as well. The V and J genes are TRBV9 and TRBJ1-4; weak D call: TRBD1 (5 bases). This CDR3 has 16 residues. V dropped 0 bases and J dropped 0 bases, with 9 bases sitting between them. CDR1 is SGDLS, CDR2 YYNGEE, per germline. Here the CDR3 reads CASSVGRGATNEKLFF. The DNA of the CDR3 is TGTGCCAGCAGCGTAGGACGGGGGGCAACTAATGAAAAACTGTTTTTT.